These 6 T cell receptor beta chains came from one sample sequenced in a study of PD-L1 blockade in urothelial cancer. Generated by immunoSEQ multiplex PCR, the TCRdb table keeps only in-frame clones and is missing some. Of 70,000 or so clones in the sample, 85% to 90% were seen once. This specimen consisted of PBMCs, obtained around atezolizumab (anti-PD-L1) treatment. Receptors originate from a man between 60 and 75 years old with urothelial cancer.

The chain links TRBV6-5 to TRBJ2-3, with TRBD2 matching 7 bases. The CDR3 sequence is 15 residues long. With V trimmed by 7 bases and J by 2 bases, 9 bases remained unmatched. Germline CDR1 reads MNHEY; CDR2 reads SVGAGI. The CDR3 DNA reads as TGTGCCAGCAAAATCAGCGGGGCTTACACAGATACGCAGTATTTT. This sequence encodes CASKISGAYTDTQYF.

V usage is TRBV5-1 and J usage is TRBJ2-5; perhaps TRBD2 as D (6 bases). This CDR3 contains 14 residues. Germline V CDR1 and CDR2: SGHRS, YFSETQ. With 7 bases removed from V and 1 base from J, the gap between germline ends came to 14 bases. The CDR3 DNA reads TGCGCCAGCCAAGAGGGTAGCGGCCAAGAGACCCAGTACTTC. Translation gives CASQEGSGQETQYF.

The genes are TRBV7-2 and TRBJ2-1; D is undetermined. V was trimmed by 2 bases and J by 10 bases, leaving 12 bases between them. The CDR3 is 13 residues long. Looked up from germline, CDR1 is SGHTA and CDR2 is FQGNSA. The CDR3 loop reads CASSLTTNLEQFF. The CDR3 bases are TGTGCCAGCAGCTTAACAACTAACCTCGAGCAGTTCTTC. Variable domain in full (rest from reference TRBV7-2 and TRBJ2-1): GAGVSQSPSNKVTEKGKDVELRCDPISGHTALYWYRQSLGQGLEFLIYFQGNSAPDKSGLPSDRFSAERTGGSVSTLTIQRTQQEDSAVYLCASSLTTNLEQFFGPGTRLTVL.

The genes are TRBV9 and TRBJ2-5; 10 positions agree with TRBD2. The CDR3 is 16 residues long. CDR1 SGDLS and CDR2 YYNGEE come from the germline V gene. J gave up 5 bases and V 0 bases, and 7 bases lay outside the gene matches. As DNA, the CDR3 is TGTGCCAGCAGCGTAGGTCCTAGCGGGGGAGGGGAGACCCAGTACTTC. Encoded protein: CASSVGPSGGGETQYF.

The chain combines TRBV6-5 with TRBJ1-2; 7 bases align to TRBD1. This CDR3 has 14 amino acids. Trimming at V came to 6 bases and at J to 7 bases, leaving 11 bases not matched to a gene. The V gene's germline CDR1 is MNHEY and CDR2 SVGAGI. Here the CDR3 reads CASRRDSLSAGYTF. The DNA of the CDR3 is TGTGCCAGCAGGCGGGACAGCCTTTCTGCTGGCTACACCTTC.

Only one count was recorded for this clone. The chain combines TRBV6-5 with TRBJ1-5; D is unresolved. V lost 2 bases and J 0 bases, leaving 8 bases between the germline ends. Germline loops: CDR1 MNHEY, CDR2 SVGAGI. The CDR3 loop spans 15 amino acids. The CDR3 coding sequence is TGTGCCAGCAGTTACAACAGAGATAGCAATCAGCCCCAGCATTTT. This codes for CASSYNRDSNQPQHF.